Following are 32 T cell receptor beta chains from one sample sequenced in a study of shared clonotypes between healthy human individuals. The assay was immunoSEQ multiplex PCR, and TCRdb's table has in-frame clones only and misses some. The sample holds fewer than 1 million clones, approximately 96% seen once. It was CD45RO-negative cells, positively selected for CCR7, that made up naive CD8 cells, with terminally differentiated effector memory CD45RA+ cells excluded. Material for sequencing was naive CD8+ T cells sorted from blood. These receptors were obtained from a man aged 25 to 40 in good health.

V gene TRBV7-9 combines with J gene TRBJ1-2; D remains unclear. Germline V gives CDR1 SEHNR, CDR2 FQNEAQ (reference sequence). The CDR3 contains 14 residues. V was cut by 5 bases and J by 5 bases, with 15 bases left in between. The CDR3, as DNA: TGTGCCAGCAGCCCCCCTGGGAAACCTTATGGCTACACCTTC. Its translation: CASSPPGKPYGYTF.

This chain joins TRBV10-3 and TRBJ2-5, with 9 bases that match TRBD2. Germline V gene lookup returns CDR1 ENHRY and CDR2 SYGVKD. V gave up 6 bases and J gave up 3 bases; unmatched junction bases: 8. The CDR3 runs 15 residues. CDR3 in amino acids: CAIRTTSGVEETQYF. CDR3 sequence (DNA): TGTGCCATCAGAACGACTAGCGGAGTTGAAGAGACCCAGTACTTC.

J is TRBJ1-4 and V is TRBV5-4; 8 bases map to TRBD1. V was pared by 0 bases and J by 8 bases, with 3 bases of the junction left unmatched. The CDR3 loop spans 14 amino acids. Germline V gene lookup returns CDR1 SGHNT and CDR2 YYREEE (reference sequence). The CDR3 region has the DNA TGTGCCAGCAGCTTGGGGACAGGGCACGAAAAACTGTTTTTT. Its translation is CASSLGTGHEKLFF.

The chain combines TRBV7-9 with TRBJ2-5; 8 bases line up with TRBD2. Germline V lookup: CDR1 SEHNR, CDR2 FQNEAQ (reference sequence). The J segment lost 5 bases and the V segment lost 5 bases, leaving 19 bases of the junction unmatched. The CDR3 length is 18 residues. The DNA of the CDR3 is TGTGCCAGCAGCCCCTGGGAGGAGGCAGCGGGAGTGAAGGAGACCCAGTACTTC. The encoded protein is CASSPWEEAAGVKETQYF.

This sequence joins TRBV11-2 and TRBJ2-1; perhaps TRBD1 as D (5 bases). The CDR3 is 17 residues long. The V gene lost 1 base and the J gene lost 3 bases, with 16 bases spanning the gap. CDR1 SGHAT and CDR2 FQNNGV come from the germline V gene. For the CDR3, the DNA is TGTGCCAGCAGCTTAGGAGGAAAGGGAAGGGGCTACAATGAGCAGTTCTTC. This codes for CASSLGGKGRGYNEQFF.

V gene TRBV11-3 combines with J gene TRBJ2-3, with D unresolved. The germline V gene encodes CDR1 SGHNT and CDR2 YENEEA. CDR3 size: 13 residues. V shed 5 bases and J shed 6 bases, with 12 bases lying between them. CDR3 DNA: TGTGCCAGCAGCCCCACAGAGCAGGATACGCAGTATTTT. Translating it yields CASSPTEQDTQYF. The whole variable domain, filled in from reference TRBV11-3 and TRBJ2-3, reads EAGVVQSPRYKIIEKKQPVAFWCNPISGHNTLYWYLQNLGQGPELLIRYENEEAVDDSQLPKDRFSAERLKGVDSTLKIQPAELGDSAVYLCASSPTEQDTQYFGPGTRLTVL.

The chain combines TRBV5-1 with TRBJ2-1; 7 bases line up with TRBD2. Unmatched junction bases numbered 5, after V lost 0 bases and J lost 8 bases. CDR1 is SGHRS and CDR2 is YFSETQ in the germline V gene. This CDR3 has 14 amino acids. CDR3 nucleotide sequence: TGCGCCAGCAGCTTGGTTGCGGGAGATGATGAGCAGTTCTTC. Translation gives CASSLVAGDDEQFF.

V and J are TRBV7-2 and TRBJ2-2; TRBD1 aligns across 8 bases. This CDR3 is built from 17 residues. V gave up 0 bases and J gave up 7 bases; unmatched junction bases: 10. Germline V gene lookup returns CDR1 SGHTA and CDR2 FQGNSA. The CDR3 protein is CASSLAEQGVKVGELFF. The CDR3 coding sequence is TGTGCCAGCAGCTTAGCGGAACAGGGGGTGAAAGTCGGGGAGCTGTTTTTT. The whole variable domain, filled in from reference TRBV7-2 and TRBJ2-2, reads GAGVSQSPSNKVTEKGKDVELRCDPISGHTALYWYRQSLGQGLEFLIYFQGNSAPDKSGLPSDRFSAERTGGSVSTLTIQRTQQEDSAVYLCASSLAEQGVKVGELFFGEGSRLTVL.

This CDR3 is CASSFGSGVITEAFF. The CDR3 DNA is TGTGCCAGCAGCTTCGGGTCAGGAGTTATCACTGAAGCTTTCTTT. The genes are TRBV7-8 and TRBJ1-1; no clear D gene. V was cut by 3 bases and J by 4 bases, with 15 bases left in between. Germline V gene sequence: CDR1 SGHVS, CDR2 FQNEAQ. The CDR3 runs to 15 residues.

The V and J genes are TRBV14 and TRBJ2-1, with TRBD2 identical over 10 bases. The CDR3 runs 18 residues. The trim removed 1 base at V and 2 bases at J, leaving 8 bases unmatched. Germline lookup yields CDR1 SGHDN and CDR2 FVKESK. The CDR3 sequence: CASSQGTSGSYTYNEQFF. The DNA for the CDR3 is TGTGCCAGCAGCCAAGGGACTAGCGGATCTTATACCTACAATGAGCAGTTCTTC.

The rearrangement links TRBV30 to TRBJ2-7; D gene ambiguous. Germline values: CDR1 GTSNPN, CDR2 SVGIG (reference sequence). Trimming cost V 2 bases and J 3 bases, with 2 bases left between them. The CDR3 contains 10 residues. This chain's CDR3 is CAWSSYEQYF. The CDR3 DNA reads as TGTGCCTGGAGTAGCTACGAGCAGTACTTC.

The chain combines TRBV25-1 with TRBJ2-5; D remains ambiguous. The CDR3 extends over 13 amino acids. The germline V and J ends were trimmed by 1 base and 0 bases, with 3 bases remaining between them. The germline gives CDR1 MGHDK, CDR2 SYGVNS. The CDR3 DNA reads TGTGCCAGCAGTGAATGGGACCAAGAGACCCAGTACTTC. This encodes CASSEWDQETQYF.

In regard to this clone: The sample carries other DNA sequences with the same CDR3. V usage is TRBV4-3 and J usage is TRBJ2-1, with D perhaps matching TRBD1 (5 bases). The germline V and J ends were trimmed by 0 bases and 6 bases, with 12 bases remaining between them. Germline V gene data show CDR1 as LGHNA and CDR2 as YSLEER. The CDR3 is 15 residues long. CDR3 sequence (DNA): TGCGCCAGCAGCCAAGATAGGGGAAGAGGCAATGAGCAGTTCTTC. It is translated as CASSQDRGRGNEQFF.

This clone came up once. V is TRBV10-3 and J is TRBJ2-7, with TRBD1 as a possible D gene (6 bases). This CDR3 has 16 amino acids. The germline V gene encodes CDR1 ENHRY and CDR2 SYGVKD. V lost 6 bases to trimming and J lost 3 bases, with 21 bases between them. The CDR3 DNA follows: TGTGCCATCAGCGATGAATTAACAGGGAGCGGCTACGAGCAGTACTTC. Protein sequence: CAISDELTGSGYEQYF.

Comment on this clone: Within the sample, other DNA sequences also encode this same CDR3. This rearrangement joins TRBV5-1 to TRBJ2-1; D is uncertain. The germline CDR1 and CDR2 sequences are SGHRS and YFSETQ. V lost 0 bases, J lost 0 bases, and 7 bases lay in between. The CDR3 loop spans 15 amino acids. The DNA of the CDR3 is TGCGCCAGCAGCTTGGGACTTTCCTCCTACAATGAGCAGTTCTTC. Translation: CASSLGLSSYNEQFF.

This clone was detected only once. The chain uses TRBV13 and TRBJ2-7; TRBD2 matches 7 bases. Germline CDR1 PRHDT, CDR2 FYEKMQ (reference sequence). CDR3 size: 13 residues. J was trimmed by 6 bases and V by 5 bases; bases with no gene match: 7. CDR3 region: CASSPPTSIEQYF. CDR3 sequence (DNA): TGTGCCAGCAGCCCCCCGACTAGCATCGAGCAGTACTTC.

The CDR3 spells CASSQDWGDSGNTIYF. In nucleotides, the CDR3 is TGCGCCAGCAGCCAAGACTGGGGGGACTCTGGAAACACCATATATTTT. V usage is TRBV4-3 and J usage is TRBJ1-3, with a tentative D call TRBD1 (5 bases). The CDR3 has 16 residues. Trimming pared 0 bases from V and 0 bases from J, leaving 9 bases between. Germline values: CDR1 LGHNA, CDR2 YSLEER.

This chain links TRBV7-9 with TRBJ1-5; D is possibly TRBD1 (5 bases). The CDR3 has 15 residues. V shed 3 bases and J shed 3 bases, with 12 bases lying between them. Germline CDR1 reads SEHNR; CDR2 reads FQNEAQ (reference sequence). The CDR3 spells CASSLRGEINQPQHF. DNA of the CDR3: TGTGCCAGCAGCTTGAGAGGGGAAATCAATCAGCCCCAGCATTTT.

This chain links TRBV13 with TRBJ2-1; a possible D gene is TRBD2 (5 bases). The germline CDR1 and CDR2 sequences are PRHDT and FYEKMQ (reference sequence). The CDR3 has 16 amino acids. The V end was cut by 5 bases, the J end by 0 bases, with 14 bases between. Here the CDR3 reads CASSPKRSRSYNEQFF. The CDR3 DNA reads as TGTGCCAGCAGCCCGAAGCGGTCCCGCTCCTACAATGAGCAGTTCTTC.

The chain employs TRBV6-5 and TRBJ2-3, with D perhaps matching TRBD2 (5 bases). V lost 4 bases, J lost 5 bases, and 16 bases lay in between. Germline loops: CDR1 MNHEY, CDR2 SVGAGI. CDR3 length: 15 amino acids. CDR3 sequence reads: CASSFRGWMIDTQYF. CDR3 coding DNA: TGTGCCAGCAGTTTCCGGGGATGGATGATAGATACGCAGTATTTT.

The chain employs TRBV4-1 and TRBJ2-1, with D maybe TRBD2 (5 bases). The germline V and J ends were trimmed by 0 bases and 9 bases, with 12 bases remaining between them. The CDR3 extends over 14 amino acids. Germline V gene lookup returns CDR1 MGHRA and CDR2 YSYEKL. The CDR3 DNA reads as TGCGCCAGCAGCCAAGATAGGAGGCTGGGTGAGCAGTTCTTC. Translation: CASSQDRRLGEQFF.

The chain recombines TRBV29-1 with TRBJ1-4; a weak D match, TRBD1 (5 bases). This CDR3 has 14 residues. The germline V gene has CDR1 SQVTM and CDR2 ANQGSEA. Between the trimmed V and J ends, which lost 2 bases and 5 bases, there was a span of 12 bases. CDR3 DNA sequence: TGCAGCGTTGAACTGTCAGGGCAGAATGAAAAACTGTTTTTT. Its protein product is CSVELSGQNEKLFF.

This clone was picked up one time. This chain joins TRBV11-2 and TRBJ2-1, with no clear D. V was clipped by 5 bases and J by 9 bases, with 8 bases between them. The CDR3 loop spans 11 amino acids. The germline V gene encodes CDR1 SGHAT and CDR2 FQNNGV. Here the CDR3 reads CASSVPTEQFF. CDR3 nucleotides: TGTGCCAGCAGCGTGCCAACTGAGCAGTTCTTC.

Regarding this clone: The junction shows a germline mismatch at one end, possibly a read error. CDR3: CASSRDWSSYNEQFF. In nucleotides, the CDR3 is TGTGCTAGCAGTCGAGACTGGAGTTCCTACAATGAGCAGTTCTTC. This rearrangement joins TRBV7-7 to TRBJ2-1; D remains unclear. The CDR3 extends over 15 amino acids. CDR1 is SSHAT, CDR2 FNYEAQ, per germline (reference sequence).

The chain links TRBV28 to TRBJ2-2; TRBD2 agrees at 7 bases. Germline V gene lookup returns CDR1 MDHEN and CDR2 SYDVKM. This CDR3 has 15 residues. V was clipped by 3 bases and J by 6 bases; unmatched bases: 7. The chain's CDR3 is CASSLNRDYPGELFF. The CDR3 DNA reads TGTGCCAGCAGTTTGAACCGGGACTACCCCGGGGAGCTGTTTTTT.

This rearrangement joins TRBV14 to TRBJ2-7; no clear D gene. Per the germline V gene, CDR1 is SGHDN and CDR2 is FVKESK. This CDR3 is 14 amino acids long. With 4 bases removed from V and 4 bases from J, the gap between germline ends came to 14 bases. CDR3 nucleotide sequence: TGTGCCAGCAGCCGGCCAAGTACCTTTTACGAGCAGTACTTC. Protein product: CASSRPSTFYEQYF. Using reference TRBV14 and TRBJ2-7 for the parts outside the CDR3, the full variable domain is EAGVTQFPSHSVIEKGQTVTLRCDPISGHDNLYWYRRVMGKEIKFLLHFVKESKQDESGMPNNRFLAERTGGTYSTLKVQPAELEDSGVYFCASSRPSTFYEQYFGPGTRLTVT.

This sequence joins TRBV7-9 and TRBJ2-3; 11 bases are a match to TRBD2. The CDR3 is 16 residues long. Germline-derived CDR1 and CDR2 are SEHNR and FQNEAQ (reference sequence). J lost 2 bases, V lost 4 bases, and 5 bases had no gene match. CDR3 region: CASSSGTSGITDTQYF. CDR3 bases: TGTGCCAGCAGCTCCGGGACTAGCGGTATCACAGATACGCAGTATTTT.

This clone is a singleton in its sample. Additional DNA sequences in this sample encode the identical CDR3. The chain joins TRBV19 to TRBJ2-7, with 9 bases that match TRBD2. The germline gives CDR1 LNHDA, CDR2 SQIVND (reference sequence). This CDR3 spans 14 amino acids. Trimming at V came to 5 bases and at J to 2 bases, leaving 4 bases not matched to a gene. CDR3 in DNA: TGTGCCAGTAGTGCGACTAGCGGCGCCTACGAGCAGTACTTC. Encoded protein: CASSATSGAYEQYF.

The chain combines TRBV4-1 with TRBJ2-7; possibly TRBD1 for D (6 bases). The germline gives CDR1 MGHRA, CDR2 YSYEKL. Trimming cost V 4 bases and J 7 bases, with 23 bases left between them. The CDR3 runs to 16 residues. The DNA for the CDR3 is TGCGCCAGCAGCCCCGGGGAAATAGCGCCGAGGGGGGAGCAGTACTTC. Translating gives CASSPGEIAPRGEQYF.

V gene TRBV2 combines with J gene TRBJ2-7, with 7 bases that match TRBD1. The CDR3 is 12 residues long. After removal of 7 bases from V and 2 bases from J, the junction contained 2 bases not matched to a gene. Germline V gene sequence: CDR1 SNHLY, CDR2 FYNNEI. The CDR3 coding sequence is TGTGCCAGCAAGGGGGCACCCTACGAGCAGTACTTC. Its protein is CASKGAPYEQYF.

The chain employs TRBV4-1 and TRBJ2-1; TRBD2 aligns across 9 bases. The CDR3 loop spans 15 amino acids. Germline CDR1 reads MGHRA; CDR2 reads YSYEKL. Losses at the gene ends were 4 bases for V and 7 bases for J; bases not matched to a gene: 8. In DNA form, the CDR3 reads TGCGCCAGCAGCCTTGCCGGGACTAGCTTAAATGAGCAGTTCTTC. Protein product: CASSLAGTSLNEQFF.

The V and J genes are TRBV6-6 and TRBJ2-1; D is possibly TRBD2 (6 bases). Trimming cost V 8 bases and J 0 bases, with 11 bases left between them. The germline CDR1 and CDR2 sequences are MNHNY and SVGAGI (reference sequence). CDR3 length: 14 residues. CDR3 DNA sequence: TGTGCCAGCTTTAGCGGTAGCTCCTACAATGAGCAGTTCTTC. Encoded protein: CASFSGSSYNEQFF.